One sample yielded the 22 T cell receptor beta chains listed below, sequenced in a study of blood T cell repertoires in COVID-19. Only in-frame clones appear in the TCRdb table, and some are missing; sequencing was by immunoSEQ multiplex PCR. The sample lists about 200,000 clones; roughly four fifths were seen once. Sequencing input: PBMCs or T cells enriched from blood (not recorded which). Receptors were obtained from a man aged 35-49 years who had recovered from COVID-19.

This clone was picked up a small number of times. V and J are TRBV5-4 and TRBJ2-7; weak D call: TRBD2 (6 bases). The V end was cut by 8 bases, the J end by 0 bases, with 15 bases between. The CDR3 is 14 residues long. CDR1 and CDR2 from the germline V gene are SGHNT and YYREEE (reference sequence). CDR3 in amino acids: CASRTHGSSYEQYF. Written as DNA, the CDR3 is TGTGCCAGTAGGACACACGGGAGCTCCTACGAGCAGTACTTC.

The chain links TRBV4-3 to TRBJ1-2, with 9 bases that match TRBD1. The V gene's germline CDR1 is LGHNA and CDR2 YSLEER. Trimming cost V 0 bases and J 5 bases; bases outside gene matches: 7. The length of the CDR3 is 16 residues. CDR3 in DNA: TGCGCCAGCAGCCAAGATACCCGGACAGGGGCATATGGCTACACCTTC. It encodes CASSQDTRTGAYGYTF.

This chain connects TRBV9 to TRBJ2-7, with 7 bases matching TRBD1. With 4 bases clipped from V and 6 bases from J, the junction kept 7 bases outside the gene matches. Germline CDR1 SGDLS, CDR2 YYNGEE. CDR3 length: 13 amino acids. The CDR3 region has the DNA TGTGCCAGCAGCCCCGCTGCAGGGGGCGAGCAGTACTTC. Residues: CASSPAAGGEQYF.

The chain joins TRBV7-7 to TRBJ1-1, with TRBD1 as a possible D gene (5 bases). This CDR3 region has 13 residues. Germline V lookup: CDR1 SSHAT, CDR2 FNYEAQ (reference sequence). V gave up 1 base and J gave up 5 bases, with 8 bases separating them. CDR3 DNA: TGTGCCAGCAGCTTAGGCCAGGGAACTGAAGCTTTCTTT. It is translated as CASSLGQGTEAFF.

For the CDR3, the DNA is TGTGCCACGCGGGGGGTAGCAGATACGCAGTATTTT. Encoded protein: CATRGVADTQYF. The V and J genes are TRBV6-5 and TRBJ2-3; TRBD2 aligns across 8 bases. Germline CDR1 MNHEY, CDR2 SVGAGI. The CDR3 has 12 residues. V was pared by 10 bases and J by 4 bases, with 4 bases of the junction left unmatched.

The V gene is TRBV7-2, the J gene TRBJ2-3; 11 nucleotides agree with TRBD2. Looked up from germline, CDR1 is SGHTA and CDR2 is FQGNSA. The J segment lost 4 bases and the V segment lost 0 bases, leaving 3 bases of the junction unmatched. The CDR3 totals 16 residues. The CDR3 DNA is TGTGCCAGCAGCTTAGCTAGCGGGGGGGTCGCAGATACGCAGTATTTT. Protein sequence: CASSLASGGVADTQYF.

The V call is TRBV2, the J call TRBJ2-6; no firm D call. Per the germline V gene, CDR1 is SNHLY and CDR2 is FYNNEI. V was shortened by 1 base and J by 4 bases, with 11 bases between the two germline ends. This CDR3 region has 16 residues. The CDR3 DNA follows: TGTGCCAGCAGTGAAGACGGCCCGAGGGGGGCCAACGTCCTGACTTTC. As protein: CASSEDGPRGANVLTF.

The CDR3 reads CASRVSSSRQPQHF. The CDR3, as DNA: TGTGCCAGCAGGGTGAGCTCATCCAGGCAGCCCCAGCATTTT. The gene calls are TRBV2 and TRBJ1-5; D not resolved. The V gene's germline CDR1 is SNHLY and CDR2 FYNNEI. CDR3 length: 14 amino acids. The V gene lost 6 bases and the J gene lost 7 bases, with 16 bases spanning the gap.

This clone was observed at least ten times. This sequence joins TRBV5-4 and TRBJ2-7; 8 bases align to TRBD1. CDR3 length equals 14 residues. Unmatched junction bases numbered 7, after V lost 3 bases and J lost 5 bases. The germline CDR1 and CDR2 sequences are SGHNT and YYREEE (reference sequence). DNA for the CDR3: TGTGCCAGCAGCTCTGGACAGGGAAGAGACGAGCAGTACTTC. Translating it yields CASSSGQGRDEQYF. Full variable domain (outside the CDR3, taken from reference TRBV5-4 and TRBJ2-7): ETGVTQSPTHLIKTRGQQVTLRCSSQSGHNTVSWYQQALGQGPQFIFQYYREEENGRGNFPPRFSGLQFPNYSSELNVNALELDDSALYLCASSSGQGRDEQYFGPGTRLTVT.

The chain has TRBV2 and TRBJ1-6, with D unresolved. Germline CDR1 and CDR2: SNHLY and FYNNEI. The CDR3 length is 16 residues. V was cut by 2 bases and J by 10 bases, with 18 bases left in between. The DNA for the CDR3 is TGTGCCAGCAGTGAAACACGGGGAGAGGGAAACTCACCCCTCCACTTT. Translating it yields CASSETRGEGNSPLHF.

This clone was seen a handful of times. J is TRBJ1-4 and V is TRBV12-3 or TRBV12-4; tentatively, D is TRBD1 (5 bases). The CDR3 loop spans 13 amino acids. Trimming removed 3 bases at V and 8 bases at J, with 10 bases between. CDR3 in amino acids: CASSLGKGEKLFF. DNA for the CDR3: TGTGCCAGCAGTTTGGGGAAGGGGGAAAAACTGTTTTTT.

The genes are TRBV5-1 and TRBJ2-1; 9 bases are a match to TRBD1. In germline, CDR1 is SGHRS, CDR2 YFSETQ. The CDR3 covers 13 residues. V gave up 7 bases and J gave up 7 bases; unmatched junction bases: 6. The CDR3 loop reads CASRTGTGNEQFF. The CDR3 DNA reads as TGCGCCAGCCGGACCGGGACAGGGAATGAGCAGTTCTTC.

The chain joins TRBV11-2 to TRBJ1-1; weak D call: TRBD1 (6 bases). Per germline, CDR1 SGHAT and CDR2 FQNNGV. CDR3 length: 14 amino acids. V lost 6 bases, J lost 0 bases, and 11 bases lay in between. DNA of the CDR3: TGTGCCAGCAGGTTGACAGGACTGAACACTGAAGCTTTCTTT. Its translation is CASRLTGLNTEAFF.

The rearrangement links TRBV10-3 to TRBJ1-6; 10 bases agree with TRBD1. CDR1 and CDR2 from the germline V gene are ENHRY and SYGVKD. The ends lost 9 bases at V and 7 bases at J; junction bases unmatched: 6. The CDR3 runs 14 residues. CDR3 nucleotides: TGTGCCATTCGCCGGGACAGGGGCAATTCACCCCTCCACTTT. It specifies CAIRRDRGNSPLHF.

The CDR3 loop reads CASRAGQNTEAFF. CDR3 in DNA: TGCGCCAGCAGGGCAGGGCAGAACACTGAAGCTTTCTTT. This chain uses TRBV10-1 with TRBJ1-1; maybe TRBD1 (5 bases). The CDR3 totals 13 residues. Germline V gene lookup returns CDR1 WNHNN and CDR2 SYGVQD (reference sequence). The V end was cut by 6 bases, the J end by 1 base, with 9 bases between.

V usage is TRBV7-9 and J usage is TRBJ2-5; the match to TRBD2 covers 11 bases. This CDR3 comprises 15 residues. The V segment lost 3 bases and the J segment 2 bases; nucleotides outside the gene matches: 2. Germline V gene data show CDR1 as SEHNR and CDR2 as FQNEAQ (reference sequence). CDR3 DNA sequence: TGTGCCAGCAGCTTCTTAGCGGGGGGGCAAGAGACCCAGTACTTC. It is translated as CASSFLAGGQETQYF.

This clone was detected only once. The CDR3 region is CASSQSPRVRWDQPQHF. CDR3 sequence (DNA): TGTGCCAGCAGCCAGTCCCCCAGGGTTAGGTGGGATCAGCCCCAGCATTTT. The chain uses TRBV2 and TRBJ1-5; the D gene is possibly TRBD1 (5 bases). The V and J ends lost 6 bases and 5 bases respectively, with 23 bases between them. Germline assignment: CDR1 SNHLY and CDR2 FYNNEI. The length of the CDR3 is 17 residues.

The genes are TRBV6-5 and TRBJ2-1; 9 positions agree with TRBD2. The CDR3 spans 15 residues. The trim removed 4 bases at V and 8 bases at J, leaving 9 bases unmatched. CDR1 and CDR2 from the germline V gene are MNHEY and SVGAGI. The CDR3 protein is CASSFSGTSWDEQFF. In DNA form, the CDR3 reads TGTGCCAGCAGTTTTTCGGGGACTAGCTGGGATGAGCAGTTCTTC.

The gene calls are TRBV2 and TRBJ2-5; no firm D call. Germline CDR1 SNHLY, CDR2 FYNNEI. The V end lost 8 bases, the J end lost 0 bases, and 4 bases lay between the germline ends. This CDR3 has 11 amino acids. The CDR3 coding sequence is TGTGCCAGCGCGTACCAAGAGACCCAGTACTTC. It specifies CASAYQETQYF.

The rearrangement uses TRBV28 and TRBJ2-2; 8 bases align to TRBD1. Germline trimming cut 6 bases from V and 7 bases from J; bases unmatched to any gene: 10. The CDR3 extends over 15 amino acids. CDR1 MDHEN and CDR2 SYDVKM come from the germline V gene. The CDR3 reads CASSTRRRGLGELFF. The CDR3 bases are TGTGCCAGCAGCACACGCCGCAGGGGGCTCGGGGAGCTGTTTTTT.

The chain combines TRBV5-4 with TRBJ2-6; 12 bases match TRBD2. Germline V gene lookup returns CDR1 SGHNT and CDR2 YYREEE (reference sequence). The trim removed 4 bases at V and 0 bases at J, leaving 8 bases unmatched. The CDR3 is 19 residues long. The CDR3 region is CASSVGGTSGFSGANVLTF. CDR3 nucleotides: TGTGCCAGCAGCGTGGGGGGGACTAGCGGGTTCTCTGGGGCCAACGTCCTGACTTTC.

This clone was found once. The chain uses TRBV11-2 and TRBJ1-3; 9 bases align to TRBD1. V lost 5 bases to trimming and J lost 8 bases; unmatched junction nucleotides: 4. The CDR3 extends over 13 amino acids. Germline CDR1 is SGHAT and CDR2 is FQNNGV. Here the CDR3 DNA reads TGTGCCAGCAGCGAAGACAGGGGGGACACCATATATTTT. Its protein is CASSEDRGDTIYF.